This entry features one T cell receptor beta chain sequence. Its specificity is unknown. The V gene's germline CDR1 is LGHDT and CDR2 YNNKEL (reference sequence). This CDR3 has 13 amino acids. V was pared by 7 bases and J by 1 base, with 1 base of the junction left unmatched. This entry belongs to a study of blood T cells in healthy people across ages. Overall study findings and caveats: TCR beta diversity per million T cells fell roughly linearly with age. Expanded clonotype changes were possibly confounded by unknown donor CMV status.

Each sample yielded at least 6 million isolated PBMCs. It was with a sample-barcoded 5' primer and a J-beta primer mix that a second PCR of about 7 to 12 cycles was run. There were at least 2.5 million CDR3-containing paired-end reads obtained from each sample. Each CDR3 protein is one row after TCRdb ran MiXCR on the 5' RACE reads. The table has 550,000 to 700,000 distinct CDR3 sequences, about 26% seen once. Sequenced material: blood. This TCR was sampled from a woman in her seventies in good health. The V gene is TRBV3-1, the J gene TRBJ2-1; 7 nucleotides match TRBD2. The CDR3 spells CASTAGSYNEQFF. CDR3 bases: TGTGCCAGCACAGCGGGGTCCTACAATGAGCAGTTCTTC.